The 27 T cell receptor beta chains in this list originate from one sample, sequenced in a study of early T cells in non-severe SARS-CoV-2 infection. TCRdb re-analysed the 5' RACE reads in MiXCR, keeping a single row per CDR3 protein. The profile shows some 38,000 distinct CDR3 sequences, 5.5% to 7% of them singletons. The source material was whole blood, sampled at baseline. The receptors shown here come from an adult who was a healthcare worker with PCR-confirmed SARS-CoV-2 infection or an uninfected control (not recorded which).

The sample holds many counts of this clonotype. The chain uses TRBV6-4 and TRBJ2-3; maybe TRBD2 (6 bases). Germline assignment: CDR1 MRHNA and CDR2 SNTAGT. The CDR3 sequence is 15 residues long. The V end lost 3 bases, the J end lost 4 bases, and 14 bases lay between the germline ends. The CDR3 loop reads CASSEASEGADTQYF. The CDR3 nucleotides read TGTGCCAGCAGTGAGGCTAGCGAAGGAGCAGATACGCAGTATTTT.

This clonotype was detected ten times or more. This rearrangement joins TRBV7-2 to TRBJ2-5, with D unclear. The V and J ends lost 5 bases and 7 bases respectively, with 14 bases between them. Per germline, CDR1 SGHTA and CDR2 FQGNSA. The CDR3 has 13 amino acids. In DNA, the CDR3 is TGTGCCAGCAGCATGGGATACTTAGGGACCCAGTACTTC. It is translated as CASSMGYLGTQYF. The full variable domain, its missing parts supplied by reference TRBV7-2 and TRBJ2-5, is GAGVSQSPSNKVTEKGKDVELRCDPISGHTALYWYRQSLGQGLEFLIYFQGNSAPDKSGLPSDRFSAERTGGSVSTLTIQRTQQEDSAVYLCASSMGYLGTQYFGPGTRLLVL.

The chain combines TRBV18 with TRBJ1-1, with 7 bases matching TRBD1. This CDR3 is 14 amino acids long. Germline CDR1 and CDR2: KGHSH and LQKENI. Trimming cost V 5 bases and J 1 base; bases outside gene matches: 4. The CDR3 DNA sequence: TGTGCCAGCTCAAAAGACAGGGCGAACACTGAAGCTTTCTTT. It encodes CASSKDRANTEAFF.

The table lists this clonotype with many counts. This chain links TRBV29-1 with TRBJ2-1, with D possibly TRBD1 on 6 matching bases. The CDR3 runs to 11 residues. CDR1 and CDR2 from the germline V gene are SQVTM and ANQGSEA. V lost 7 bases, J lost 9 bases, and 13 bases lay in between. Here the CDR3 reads CSAVDSREQFF. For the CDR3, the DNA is TGCAGCGCTGTGGACAGCCGTGAGCAGTTCTTC.

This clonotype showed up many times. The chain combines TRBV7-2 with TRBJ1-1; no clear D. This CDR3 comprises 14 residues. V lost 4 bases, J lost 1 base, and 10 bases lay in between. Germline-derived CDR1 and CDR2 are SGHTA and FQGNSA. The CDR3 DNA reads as TGTGCCAGCAGCTCTTCACGAGCGAACACTGAAGCTTTCTTT. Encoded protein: CASSSSRANTEAFF.

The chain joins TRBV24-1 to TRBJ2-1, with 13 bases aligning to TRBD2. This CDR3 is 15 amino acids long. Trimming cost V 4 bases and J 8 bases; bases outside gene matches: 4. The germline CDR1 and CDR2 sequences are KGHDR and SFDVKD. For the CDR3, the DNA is TGTGCCACCAGTGACCGGACTAGCGGGGGCCATGAGCAGTTCTTC. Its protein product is CATSDRTSGGHEQFF.

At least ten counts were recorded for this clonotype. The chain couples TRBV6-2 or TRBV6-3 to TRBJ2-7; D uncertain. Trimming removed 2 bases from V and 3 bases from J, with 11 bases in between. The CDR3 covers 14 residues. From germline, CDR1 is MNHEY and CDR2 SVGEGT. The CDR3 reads CASSYGPRDYEQYF. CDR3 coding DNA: TGTGCCAGCAGTTACGGGCCCAGAGACTACGAGCAGTACTTC.

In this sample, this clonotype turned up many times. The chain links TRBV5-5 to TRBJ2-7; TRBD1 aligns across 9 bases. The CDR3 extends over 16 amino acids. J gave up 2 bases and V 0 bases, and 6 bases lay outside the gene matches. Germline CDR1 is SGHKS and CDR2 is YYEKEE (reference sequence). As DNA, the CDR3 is TGTGCCAGCAGCTTGGTGGTAGGGACAGGGACCTACGAGCAGTACTTC. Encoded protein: CASSLVVGTGTYEQYF.

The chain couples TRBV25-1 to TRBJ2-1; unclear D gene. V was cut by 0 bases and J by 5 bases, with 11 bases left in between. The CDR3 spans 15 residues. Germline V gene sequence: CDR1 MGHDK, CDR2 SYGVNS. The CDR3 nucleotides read TGTGCCAGCAGTGAATATGGTACTCCGAACAATGAGCAGTTCTTC. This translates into CASSEYGTPNNEQFF.

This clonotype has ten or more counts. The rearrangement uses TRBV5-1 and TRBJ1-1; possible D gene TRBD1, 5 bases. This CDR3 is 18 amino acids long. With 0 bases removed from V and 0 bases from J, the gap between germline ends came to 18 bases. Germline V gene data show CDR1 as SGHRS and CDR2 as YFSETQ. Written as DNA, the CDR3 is TGCGCCAGCAGCTTGGACCGCCGGGACCGTGTATTGAACACTGAAGCTTTCTTT. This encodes CASSLDRRDRVLNTEAFF.

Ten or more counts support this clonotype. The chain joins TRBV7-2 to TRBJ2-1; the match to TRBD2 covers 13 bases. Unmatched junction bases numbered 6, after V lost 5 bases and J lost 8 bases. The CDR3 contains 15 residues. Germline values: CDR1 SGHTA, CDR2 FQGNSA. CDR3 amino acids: CASSPGTSGNDEQFF. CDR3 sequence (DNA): TGTGCCAGCAGCCCCGGGACTAGCGGGAACGATGAGCAGTTCTTC.

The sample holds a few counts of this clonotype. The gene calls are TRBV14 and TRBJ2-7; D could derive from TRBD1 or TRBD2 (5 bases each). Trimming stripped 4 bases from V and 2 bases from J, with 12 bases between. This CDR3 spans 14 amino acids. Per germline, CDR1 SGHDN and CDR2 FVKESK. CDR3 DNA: TGTGCCAGCAGCCGCGTATTGGGGGCCTACGAGCAGTACTTC. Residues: CASSRVLGAYEQYF. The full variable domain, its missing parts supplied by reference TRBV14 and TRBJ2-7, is EAGVTQFPSHSVIEKGQTVTLRCDPISGHDNLYWYRRVMGKEIKFLLHFVKESKQDESGMPNNRFLAERTGGTYSTLKVQPAELEDSGVYFCASSRVLGAYEQYFGPGTRLTVT.

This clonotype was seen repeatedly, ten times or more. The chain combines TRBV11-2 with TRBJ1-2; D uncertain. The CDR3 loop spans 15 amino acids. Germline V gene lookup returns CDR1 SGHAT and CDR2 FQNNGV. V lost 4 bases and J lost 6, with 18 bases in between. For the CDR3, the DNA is TGTGCCAGCAGCTCACCCCGAAGTTTGGGTGATGGCTACACCTTC. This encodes CASSSPRSLGDGYTF.

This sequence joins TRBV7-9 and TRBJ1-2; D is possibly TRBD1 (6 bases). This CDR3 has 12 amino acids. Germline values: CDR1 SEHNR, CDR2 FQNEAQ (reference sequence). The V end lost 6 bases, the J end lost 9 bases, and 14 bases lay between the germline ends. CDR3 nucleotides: TGTGCCAGCAGTCGGCGGGGGCAAAGCTACACCTTC. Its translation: CASSRRGQSYTF.

The CDR3 DNA follows: TGTGCCATCAGTGTCTCCGATACGCAGTATTTT. Its protein product is CAISVSDTQYF. V and J are TRBV10-3 and TRBJ2-3; D remains unclear. The CDR3 is 11 residues long. V lost 4 bases, J lost 6 bases, and 5 bases lay in between. The germline V gene encodes CDR1 ENHRY and CDR2 SYGVKD.

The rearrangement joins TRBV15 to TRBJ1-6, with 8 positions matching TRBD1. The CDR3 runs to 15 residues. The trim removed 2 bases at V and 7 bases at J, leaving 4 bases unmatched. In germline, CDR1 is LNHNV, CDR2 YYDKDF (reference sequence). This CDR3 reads CATSRSGQGNSPLHF. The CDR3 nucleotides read TGTGCCACCAGCAGAAGCGGACAGGGAAATTCACCCCTCCACTTT. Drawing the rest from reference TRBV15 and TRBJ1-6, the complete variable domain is DAMVIQNPRYQVTQFGKPVTLSCSQTLNHNVMYWYQQKSSQAPKLLFHYYDKDFNNEADTPDNFQSRRPNTSFCFLDIRSPGLGDTAMYLCATSRSGQGNSPLHFGNGTRLTVT.

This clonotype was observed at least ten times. CDR3 loop: CASSQGIGAGSTDTQYF. The CDR3 bases are TGCGCCAGCAGCCAAGGGATAGGAGCGGGGAGCACAGATACGCAGTATTTT. J is TRBJ2-3 and V is TRBV4-1; 7 nucleotides match TRBD2. Germline lookup yields CDR1 MGHRA and CDR2 YSYEKL. The V and J ends lost 1 base and 0 bases, in that order; junction bases with no gene match: 7. The CDR3 is 17 residues long.

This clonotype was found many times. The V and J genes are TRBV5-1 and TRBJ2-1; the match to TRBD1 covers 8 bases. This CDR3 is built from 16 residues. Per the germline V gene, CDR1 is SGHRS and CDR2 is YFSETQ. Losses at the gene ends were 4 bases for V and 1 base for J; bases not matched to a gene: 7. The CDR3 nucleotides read TGCGCCAGCAGCCTATCTGGACAGGGTTCCTACAATGAGCAGTTCTTC. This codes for CASSLSGQGSYNEQFF.

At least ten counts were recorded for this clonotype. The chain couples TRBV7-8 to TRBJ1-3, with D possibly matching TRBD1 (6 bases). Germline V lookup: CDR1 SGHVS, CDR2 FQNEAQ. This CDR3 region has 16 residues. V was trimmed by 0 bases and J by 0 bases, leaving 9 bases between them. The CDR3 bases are TGTGCCAGCAGCTTAGCGAGCAGGGGCTCTGGAAACACCATATATTTT. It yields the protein CASSLASRGSGNTIYF.

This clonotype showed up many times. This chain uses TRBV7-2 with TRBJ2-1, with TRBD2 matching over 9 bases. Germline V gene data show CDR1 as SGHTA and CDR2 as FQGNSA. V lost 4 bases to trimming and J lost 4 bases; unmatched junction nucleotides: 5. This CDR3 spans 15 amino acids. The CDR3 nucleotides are TGTGCCAGCAGCTCCGGGACTAGCCTTTACAATGAGCAGTTCTTC. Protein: CASSSGTSLYNEQFF.

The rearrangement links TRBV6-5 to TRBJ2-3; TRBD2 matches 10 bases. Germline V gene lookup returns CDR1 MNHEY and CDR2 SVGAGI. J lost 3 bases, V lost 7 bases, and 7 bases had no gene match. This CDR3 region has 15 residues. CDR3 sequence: CASTSGGAFTDTQYF. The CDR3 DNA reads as TGTGCCAGCACAAGCGGGGGGGCCTTTACAGATACGCAGTATTTT.

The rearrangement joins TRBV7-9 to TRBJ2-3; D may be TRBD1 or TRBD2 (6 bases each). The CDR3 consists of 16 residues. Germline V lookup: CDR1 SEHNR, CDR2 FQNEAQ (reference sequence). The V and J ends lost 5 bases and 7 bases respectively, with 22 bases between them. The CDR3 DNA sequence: TGTGCCAGCAGCCCTAAACGGAGGGGGGACTCGTATACGCAGTATTTT. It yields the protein CASSPKRRGDSYTQYF.

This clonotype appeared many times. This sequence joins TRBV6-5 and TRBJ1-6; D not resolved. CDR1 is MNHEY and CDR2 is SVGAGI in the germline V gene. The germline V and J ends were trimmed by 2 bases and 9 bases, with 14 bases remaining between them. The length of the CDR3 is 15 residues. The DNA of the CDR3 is TGTGCCAGCAGTTACGACCGGTTGGGTAGTTCACCCCTCCACTTT. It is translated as CASSYDRLGSSPLHF.

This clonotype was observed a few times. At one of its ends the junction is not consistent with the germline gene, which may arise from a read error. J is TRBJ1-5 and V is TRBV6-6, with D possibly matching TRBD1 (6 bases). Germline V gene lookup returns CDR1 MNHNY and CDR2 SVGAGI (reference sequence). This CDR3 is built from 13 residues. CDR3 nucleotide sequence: TGTGCCAGCACGGACAGAGGCAATCAGCCCCAACATTTT. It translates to CASTDRGNQPQHF.

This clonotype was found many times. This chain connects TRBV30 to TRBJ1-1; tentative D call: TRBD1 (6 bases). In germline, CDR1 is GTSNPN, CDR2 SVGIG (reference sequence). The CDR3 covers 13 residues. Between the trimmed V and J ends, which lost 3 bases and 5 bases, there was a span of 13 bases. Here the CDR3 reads CAWSGTGRTEAFF. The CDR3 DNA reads TGTGCCTGGAGCGGTACAGGGCGAACTGAAGCTTTCTTT.

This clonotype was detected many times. CDR3 sequence: CASSESGPYSGNTIYF. In DNA, the CDR3 is TGCGCCAGCAGTGAGTCAGGACCCTACTCTGGAAACACCATATATTTT. The chain employs TRBV10-2 and TRBJ1-3; D unclear. CDR1 WSHSY and CDR2 SAAADI come from the germline V gene. The CDR3 length is 16 residues. Trimming stripped 0 bases from V and 0 bases from J, with 9 bases between.

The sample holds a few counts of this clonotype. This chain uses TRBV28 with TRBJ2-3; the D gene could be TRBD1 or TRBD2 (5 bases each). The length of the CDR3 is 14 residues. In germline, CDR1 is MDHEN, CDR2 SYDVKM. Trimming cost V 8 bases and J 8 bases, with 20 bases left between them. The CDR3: CASSPPGASGTQYF. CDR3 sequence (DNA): TGTGCCAGCTCTCCACCCGGGGCTTCCGGTACGCAGTATTTT.